This TCR beta chain was observed in a study of T-cell reconstitution after alpha-beta-depleted transplantation in children. About this clonotype itself: Antigen unknown.

General study points: As was reported, about two months after transplant, alpha-beta T cells came from several hundred expanded graft clones.

TCRbeta library preparation incorporated unique molecular identifiers. MiXCR was run by TCRdb on the PCR reads, yielding one entry per CDR3 protein. Among almost 600,000 distinct CDR3 sequences listed, 25% to 30% were seen once. This clonotype was sampled from a boy under three years old with Wiskott-Aldrich syndrome, due to receive a stem cell transplant. Here the sequenced sample was PBMCs, taken before TCRalphabeta/CD19-depleted stem cell transplant.

CDR3 bases: TGTGCCAGCAGCTTAGTGTTGGTAGCGGGAGTCTACAATGAGCAGTTCTTC. Amino acids: CASSLVLVAGVYNEQFF. The rearrangement joins TRBV7-8 to TRBJ2-1, with 9 bases that match TRBD2. V trimming: 1 base; J trimming: 3 bases; junction bases outside the gene matches: 7. Looked up from germline, CDR1 is SGHVS and CDR2 is FQNEAQ. The CDR3 is made up of 17 amino acids.